Listed below are T cell receptor beta chains from one sample, sequenced in a study of blood T cell repertoires in COVID-19. Sequencing used immunoSEQ multiplex PCR; TCRdb keeps in-frame clones, though not all of them. The sample carries 25,000 to 30,000 clones, roughly nine tenths recorded once. Sequencing input: peripheral blood. These TCRs come from a human donor in a cohort sampled during active COVID-19. Each CDR3 is given with its conserved first and last residue. D genes are given only for firm matches. The size of a clone is reported for some rows only, either as once, few or many, or as a class for expanded clones.

clone size | J gene | V gene | CDR3 length | D gene | CDR3 DNA | CDR3 protein
- | TRBJ2-7 | TRBV7-9 | 14 | - | TGTGCCAGCGGGCTAGGTTTTCGGGGATACGAGCAGTACTTC | CASGLGFRGYEQYF
- | TRBJ1-1 | TRBV6-5 | 15 | TRBD1 | TGTGCCAGCAGTTACTCGGGACAGCCTAACACTGAAGCTTTCTTT | CASSYSGQPNTEAFF
- | TRBJ1-2 | TRBV5-1 | 14 | - | TGCGCCAGCAGCACCGCCCAGGCCTTATATGGCTACACCTTC | CASSTAQALYGYTF
few | TRBJ1-3 | TRBV9 | 14 | - | TGTGCCAGCAGAAAGACAGGCTCTGGAAACACCATATATTTT | CASRKTGSGNTIYF
- | TRBJ1-5 | TRBV27 | 13 | - | TGTGCCAGCGGGGGGGGTAATTATCAGCCCCAGCATTTT | CASGGGNYQPQHF
- | TRBJ2-1 | TRBV5-1 | 17 | TRBD2 | TGCGCCAGCAGCTTGGTTTCGGGGGGGCGCATTTTCAATGAGCAGTTCTTC | CASSLVSGGRIFNEQFF
- | TRBJ2-7 | TRBV12-3/TRBV12-4 | 13 | TRBD1 | TGTGCCAGCAGTCAGACAGGGCCCTACGAGCAGTACTTC | CASSQTGPYEQYF
- | TRBJ2-1 | TRBV5-1 | 16 | TRBD2 | TGCGCCAGCAGCATTGGAGGACAGAGCGGGGGCAATGAGCAGTTCTTC | CASSIGGQSGGNEQFF
once | TRBJ2-1 | TRBV6-5 | 16 | - | TGTGCCAGCAGTTACCTCCCCACGGGTAGATACAATGAGCAGTTCTTC | CASSYLPTGRYNEQFF
- | TRBJ2-1 | TRBV5-5 | 13 | - | TGTGCCAGCAGCTTGGCGGTCTACAATGAGCAGTTCTTC | CASSLAVYNEQFF
- | TRBJ2-7 | TRBV28 | 14 | TRBD2 | TGTGCCAGCAGTCTCTGGCGGGAGGTCTACGAGCAGTACTTC | CASSLWREVYEQYF
- | TRBJ1-6 | TRBV11-2 | 13 | TRBD1 | TGTGCCAGCAGCCGACAGGGGCATTCACCCCTCCACTTT | CASSRQGHSPLHF
once | TRBJ1-1 | TRBV7-2 | 14 | TRBD1 | TGTGCCAGCAGCTTCAGGGGGCAGGTCACTGAAGCTTTCTTT | CASSFRGQVTEAFF
- | TRBJ1-4 | TRBV6-1 | 14 | TRBD1 | TGTGCCAGCAGTGAAGGGGGGACAGATGAAAAACTGTTTTTT | CASSEGGTDEKLFF
few | TRBJ2-7 | TRBV7-9 | 14 | TRBD1 | TGTGCCAGCAGCCCTACAGGGGCTCCCTACGAGCAGTACTTC | CASSPTGAPYEQYF
once | TRBJ2-1 | TRBV7-2 | 14 | TRBD1 | TGTGCCAGCAGCTTGGGACAGGGGGGCAATGAGCAGTTCTTC | CASSLGQGGNEQFF
- | TRBJ2-7 | TRBV5-5 | 14 | - | TGTGCCAGCAGCTTGGGCGACAGTACTTACGAGCAGTACTTC | CASSLGDSTYEQYF
- | TRBJ2-2 | TRBV28 | 15 | TRBD1 | TGTGCCAGCATCTCCTACAGGGGGTCCACCGGGGAGCTGTTTTTT | CASISYRGSTGELFF
- | TRBJ2-1 | TRBV28 | 17 | - | TGTGCCAGCAGAGGGCTCCAGAGTGTGCGGGCCTACAATGAGCAGTTCTTC | CASRGLQSVRAYNEQFF
- | TRBJ2-3 | TRBV7-9 | 18 | TRBD1 | TGTGCCAGTTACCGGGACAGGGGATCGACAATTTACACAGATACGCAGTATTTT | CASYRDRGSTIYTDTQYF
- | TRBJ2-1 | TRBV5-6 | 16 | TRBD2 | TGTGCCAGCAGCTTGATGGGACTAGCTTTCTACAATGAGCAGTTCTTC | CASSLMGLAFYNEQFF
- | TRBJ2-7 | TRBV3-1/TRBV3-2 | 13 | TRBD1 | TGTGCCAGCAGAAGACAGGGGGCTTACGAGCAGTACTTC | CASRRQGAYEQYF
- | TRBJ1-5 | TRBV2 | 16 | TRBD1 | TGTGCCAGCAGTTCGACAGGGGGCGAACGCAATCAGCCCCAGCATTTT | CASSSTGGERNQPQHF
- | TRBJ1-3 | TRBV19 | 13 | TRBD1 | TGTGCCAGTAAGGGGACAGGGGAGCGCACCATATATTTT | CASKGTGERTIYF
- | TRBJ2-1 | TRBV27 | 14 | - | TGTGCCAGCCGCGTAGCAGAAATCTACAATGAGCAGTTCTTC | CASRVAEIYNEQFF
- | TRBJ2-7 | TRBV12-3/TRBV12-4 | 13 | TRBD2 | TGTGCCAGCAGTCTAGCGGGGCAGTACGAGCAGTACTTC | CASSLAGQYEQYF
- | TRBJ2-5 | TRBV19 | 17 | - | TGTGCCAGTAGTACCGGACGGGACTCCCCTCCAATAGAGACCCAGTACTTC | CASSTGRDSPPIETQYF
- | TRBJ2-1 | TRBV25-1 | 14 | TRBD2 | TGTGCCAGCAGTGTTGGCGGGAGTATGTATGAGCAGTTCTTC | CASSVGGSMYEQFF
- | TRBJ1-6 | TRBV28 | 14 | - | TGTGCCAGCAGTTTACAGGGAAGTAGTTCACCCCTCCACTTT | CASSLQGSSSPLHF
- | TRBJ2-4 | TRBV7-9 | 17 | TRBD1 | TGTGCCAGCAGCTCCGGGGGAGACAGGGGCGGCCTAAACATTCAGTACTTC | CASSSGGDRGGLNIQYF
- | TRBJ2-3 | TRBV28 | 17 | - | TGTGCCAGCAGTCCCCCCGACGGACGAAGGAGGACAGATACGCAGTATTTT | CASSPPDGRRRTDTQYF